The clone carrying this T cell receptor beta chain occurred a few times. The sample comes from a study of blood T cell repertoires in COVID-19. J gave up 5 bases and V 5 bases, and 4 bases lay outside the gene matches. The germline V gene encodes CDR1 SGHAT and CDR2 FQNNGV. The CDR3 spans 13 residues. Here immunoSEQ multiplex PCR was the method, and the copy in TCRdb shows in-frame clones only, minus some. This table has 280,000 or so clones, around 85% appearing once. The rearrangement joins TRBV11-2 to TRBJ2-7; 9 bases match TRBD1. This receptor was identified in a woman aged 45-59 years who had recovered from COVID-19. Sequencing used PBMCs or T cells enriched from blood (not recorded which). DNA for the CDR3: TGTGCCAGCAGCCTGGACAGGGGCGACGAGCAGTACTTC. The encoded protein is CASSLDRGDEQYF.